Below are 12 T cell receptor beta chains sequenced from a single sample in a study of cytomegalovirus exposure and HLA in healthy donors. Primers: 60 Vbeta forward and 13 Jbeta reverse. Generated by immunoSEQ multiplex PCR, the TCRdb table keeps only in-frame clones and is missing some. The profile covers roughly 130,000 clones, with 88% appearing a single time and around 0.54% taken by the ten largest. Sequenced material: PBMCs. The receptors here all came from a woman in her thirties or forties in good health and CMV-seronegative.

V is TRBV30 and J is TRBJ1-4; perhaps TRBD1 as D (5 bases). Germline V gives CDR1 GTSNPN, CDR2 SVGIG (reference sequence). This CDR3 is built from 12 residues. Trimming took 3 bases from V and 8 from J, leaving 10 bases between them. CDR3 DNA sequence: TGTGCCTGGAGCCGCGGGGGGGAAAAACTGTTTTTT. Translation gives CAWSRGGEKLFF. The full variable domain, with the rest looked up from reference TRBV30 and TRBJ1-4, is SQTIHQWPATLVQPVGSPLSLECTVEGTSNPNLYWYRQAAGRGLQLLFYSVGIGQISSEVPQNLSASRPQDRQFILSSKKLLLSDSGFYLCAWSRGGEKLFFGSGTQLSVL.

For the CDR3, the DNA is TGTGCCAGCAGTTACGCGCGGAGATACAATGAGCAGTTCTTC. Amino acids: CASSYARRYNEQFF. This chain connects TRBV6-5 to TRBJ2-1, with D hard to call. The CDR3 runs 14 residues. CDR1 is MNHEY and CDR2 is SVGAGI in the germline V gene. V was cut by 2 bases and J by 4 bases, with 9 bases left in between.

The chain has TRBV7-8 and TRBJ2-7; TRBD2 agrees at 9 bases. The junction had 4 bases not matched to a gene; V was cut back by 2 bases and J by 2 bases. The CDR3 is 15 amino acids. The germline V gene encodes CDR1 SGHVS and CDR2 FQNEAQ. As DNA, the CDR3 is TGTGCCAGCAGCTTAATAGCGGGAGCAGCCTACGAGCAGTACTTC. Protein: CASSLIAGAAYEQYF.

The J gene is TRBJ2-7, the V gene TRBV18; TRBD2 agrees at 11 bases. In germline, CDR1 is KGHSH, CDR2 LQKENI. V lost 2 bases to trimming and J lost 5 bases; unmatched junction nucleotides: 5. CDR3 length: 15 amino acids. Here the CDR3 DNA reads TGTGCCAGCTCACCAACTAGCGGGAGACCCCACGAGCAGTACTTC. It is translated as CASSPTSGRPHEQYF. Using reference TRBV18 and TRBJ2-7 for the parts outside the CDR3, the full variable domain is NAGVMQNPRHLVRRRGQEARLRCSPMKGHSHVYWYRQLPEEGLKFMVYLQKENIIDESGMPKERFSAEFPKEGPSILRIQQVVRGDSAAYFCASSPTSGRPHEQYFGPGTRLTVT.

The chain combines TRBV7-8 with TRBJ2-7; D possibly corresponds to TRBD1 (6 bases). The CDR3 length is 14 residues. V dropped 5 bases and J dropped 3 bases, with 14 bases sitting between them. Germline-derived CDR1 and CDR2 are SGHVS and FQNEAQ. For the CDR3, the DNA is TGTGCCAGCAGCCGGACAGTCTCCGGCTACGAGCAGTACTTC. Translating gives CASSRTVSGYEQYF. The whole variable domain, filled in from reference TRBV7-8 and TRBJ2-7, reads GAGVSQSPRYKVAKRGQDVALRCDPISGHVSLFWYQQALGQGPEFLTYFQNEAQLDKSGLPSDRFFAERPEGSVSTLKIQRTQQEDSAVYLCASSRTVSGYEQYFGPGTRLTVT.

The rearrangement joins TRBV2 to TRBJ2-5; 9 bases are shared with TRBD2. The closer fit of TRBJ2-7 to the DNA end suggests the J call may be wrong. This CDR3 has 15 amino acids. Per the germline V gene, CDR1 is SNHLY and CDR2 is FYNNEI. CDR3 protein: CASSDWGLAPREQYF. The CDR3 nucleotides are TGTGCCAGCAGTGACTGGGGACTAGCCCCACGCGAGCAGTACTTC.

The CDR3 nucleotides read TGTGCCAGCAGCTGGTTGGCAGGGGTGGGAGATACGCAGTATTTT. Translation: CASSWLAGVGDTQYF. The rearrangement links TRBV7-9 to TRBJ2-3; D is perhaps TRBD1 (6 bases). This CDR3 comprises 15 residues. CDR1 and CDR2 from the germline V gene are SEHNR and FQNEAQ (reference sequence). The V end was cut by 4 bases, the J end by 5 bases, with 16 bases between.

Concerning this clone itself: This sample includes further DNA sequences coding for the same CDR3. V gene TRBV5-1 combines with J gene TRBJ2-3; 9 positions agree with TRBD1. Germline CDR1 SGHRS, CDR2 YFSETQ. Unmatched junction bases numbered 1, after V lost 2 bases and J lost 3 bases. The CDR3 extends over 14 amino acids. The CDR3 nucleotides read TGCGCCAGCAGCTTCGGACAGGGGACAGATACGCAGTATTTT. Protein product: CASSFGQGTDTQYF.

The CDR3 nucleotides are TGTGCCAGCAGTGAGGGGGGTGCGGATAACATTCAGTACTTC. It codes for CASSEGGADNIQYF. The V call is TRBV6-1, the J call TRBJ2-4; possibly TRBD2 for D (6 bases). Germline CDR1 is MNHNS and CDR2 is SASEGT. V was cut by 3 bases and J by 7 bases, with 13 bases left in between. The length of the CDR3 is 14 residues.

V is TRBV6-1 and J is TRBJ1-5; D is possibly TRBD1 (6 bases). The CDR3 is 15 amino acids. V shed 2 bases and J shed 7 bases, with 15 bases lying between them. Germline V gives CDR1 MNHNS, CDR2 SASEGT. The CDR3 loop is CASSEYDRMDQPQHF. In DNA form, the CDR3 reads TGTGCCAGCAGTGAATACGACAGGATGGACCAGCCCCAGCATTTT.

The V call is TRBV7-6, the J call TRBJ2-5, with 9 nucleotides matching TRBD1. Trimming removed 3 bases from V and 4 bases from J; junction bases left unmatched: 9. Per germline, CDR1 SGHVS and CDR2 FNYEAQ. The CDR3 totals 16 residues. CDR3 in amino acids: CASSFSTGGAGETQYF. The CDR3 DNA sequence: TGTGCCAGCAGCTTCTCTACAGGGGGCGCGGGAGAGACCCAGTACTTC. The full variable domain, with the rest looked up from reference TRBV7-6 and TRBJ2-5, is GAGVSQSPRYKVTKRGQDVALRCDPISGHVSLYWYRQALGQGPEFLTYFNYEAQQDKSGLPNDRFSAERPEGSISTLTIQRTEQRDSAMYRCASSFSTGGAGETQYFGPGTRLLVL.

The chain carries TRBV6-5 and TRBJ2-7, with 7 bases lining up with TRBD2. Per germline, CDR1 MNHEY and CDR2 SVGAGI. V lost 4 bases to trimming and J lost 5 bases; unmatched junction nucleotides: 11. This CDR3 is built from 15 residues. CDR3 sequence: CASSLSAGVYDEQYF. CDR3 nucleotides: TGTGCCAGCAGTTTAAGTGCGGGAGTGTACGACGAGCAGTACTTC.